Shown below are 2 T cell receptor beta chains from a single sample sequenced in a study of CD8+ T cells in alopecia areata listed by TCRdb under 2018. Library preparation used the immunoSEQ multiplex PCR assay. For TCR sequencing, RNA was extracted from every sample and reverse transcribed into cDNA to serve as template. Sourced from immuneACCESS, this table was stored by TCRdb with only in-frame sequences that have V and J called. A share of the clones is absent; for the studies checked, an unresolved V gene accounts for under half, and the remainder has no known explanation. Recorded for this sample are 89,000 or so clones; just over 50% of them occurred a single time. The top ten clonotypes cover approximately 5.3% of the sample. Input material: NKG2D-high CD8+ T cells sorted from blood. The sample's cell subset or site label, decoded: sorted CD8+ NKG2D-high blood T cells. The source is a human donor with alopecia areata.

About this clone itself: In the same sample, other DNA sequences code for this CDR3. The V gene is TRBV27, the J gene TRBJ2-2, with no clear D. Trimming shortened V by 2 bases and J by 4 bases, and 2 bases separated the two germline ends. Germline assignment: CDR1 MNHEY and CDR2 SMNVEV (reference sequence). CDR3 length: 12 residues. CDR3: CASSLSTGELFF. In DNA, the CDR3 is TGTGCCAGCAGTTTAAGCACCGGGGAGCTGTTTTTT.

Worth noting for this clone: The junction and the germline gene differ at one end; a read error may be behind it. Other DNA sequences within the sample encode an identical CDR3. The J gene is TRBJ2-7, the V gene TRBV29-1; a weak D match, TRBD2 (5 bases). CDR3 length: 12 residues. In germline, CDR1 is SQVTM, CDR2 ANQGSEA. The CDR3 region has the DNA TGCAGCGTCCCAGGACTCTCCTATGAGCAGTACTTC. Its protein is CSVPGLSYEQYF.